This T cell receptor (beta chain) was identified in a study of T cells in Graves' hyperthyroidism and ophthalmopathy (dated by TCRdb to between 2018 and 2021). Regarding the research as a whole: Peripheral blood samples were taken at initial diagnosis, before any treatment was given. Following sampling, methimazole starting at 30 mg daily was given to hyperthyroidism patients, and high-dose intravenous methylprednisolone was given to ophthalmopathy patients. TCR Vbeta CDR3 sequencing of roughly 140 peripheral blood samples (over 40 ophthalmopathy, 75 to 85 hyperthyroidism and 17 progressor patients) is reported in the paper. To identify distinguishing TCR V-J signatures, a discovery cohort of about 100 patients was used, comprising 40 to 45 with Graves' ophthalmopathy and approximately 57 with stable Graves' hyperthyroidism. Thyroid tissue and blood T-cell repertoires from about six Graves' hyperthyroidism patients were also compared in the study. For training and testing, the 100 or so patients in the discovery cohort were randomly divided in a 7:3 ratio. Prospective prediction of ophthalmopathy was tested in an independent validation cohort of 18 to 20 hyperthyroidism patients and 15 to 17 patients who later progressed to ophthalmopathy.

Ophthalmopathy patients had moderately to severely active disease, with a Clinical Activity Score of 3 or more, a NOSPECS grade of 4 or more, and a disease duration of less than 3 months. The study excluded patients with uncontrolled infections, other autoimmune diseases, pregnancy or lactation. Diagnoses were based on clinical symptoms, serum thyroxine and TRAb, thyroid ultrasound and orbital computed tomography. PBMCs were separated from approximately 9.9 ml of fresh peripheral blood using Ficoll-Paque density gradient centrifugation. Trizol reagent was used to extract total RNA, and RNA quality was then checked on an Agilent 2100 Bioanalyzer. This clonotype was observed many times. The specificity of this receptor is unknown. There are no base qualities to consult, and no much larger clone falls within one base. Amplification of TCR beta CDR3 regions was carried out from RNA transcripts. For the first round of RT-PCR on the TCR CDR3, the HTBI primer set was used together with the Qiagen OneStep RT-PCR kit. Libraries were constructed in a second round of multiplex PCR, after which size selection and purification were carried out. Libraries were sequenced paired-end with 100 bp reads on an Illumina HiSeq2000. Per the source publication's procedure: SOAPnuke was used to process the raw data, removing reads that contained adapters or uncalled bases, had a mean Phred below 15, or lacked an exact match to the constant primer or identifier. High-quality paired reads were merged using COPE v1.2.5, and each unique nucleotide sequence was defined as a clonotype. MiTCR v1.1 was used to align the clonotypes against IMGT TRBV, TRBD and TRBJ reference segments. The analysis was restricted to V-J combinations with a frequency above 0.0001, which together covered 99% to 99.2% of the repertoires. The TCS score was defined as F50 (clonal expansion) divided by E x V (chaos), with BLOSUM62-based TCRdist calculated between CDR3 peptides within each V-J. Welch's t-statistics and random forest reduced just over 500 V-J features to some 14, which were used in a naive Bayes classifier (R e1071). TCRdb reanalyzed the raw reads on its own, using fastp at Q25 for trimming and MiXCR for clone calling, and kept in-frame beta chains. Rows with one shared CDR3 protein collapse into an entry with the most common genes and DNA. TCRdb assigned the V and J calls; the authors' analysis was not used. The sample has approximately 530,000 distinct CDR3 sequences on record, just under 20% of them singletons. The ten largest account for about 50% of the sample.

Results and caveats for the whole study, not just this receptor: No statistical method was used to fix the sample size in advance, and group allocation was not hidden from the investigators. During validation, the model predicted progression to ophthalmopathy a median of about 6.5 months ahead of onset, with around 70% sensitivity and under 85% specificity. Most expanded thyroid clonotypes (frequency above 0.001) were also detected in blood, suggesting blood repertoires may reflect thyroid immune responses. A model built on a 13 V-J signature distinguished ophthalmopathy from stable hyperthyroidism, reaching roughly 88% sensitivity and 81% to 83% specificity in cross-validation and 80%/75% in testing.

Sequenced input: blood. This TCR was recovered from a middle-aged man with Graves' ophthalmopathy.

The CDR3 has the sequence CASSQDVRGYTF. Here is the DNA: TGTGCCAGCAGCCAAGATGTACGTGGCTACACCTTC. The rearranged chain carries TRBV3-1 and TRBJ1-2; no confident D gene assignment can be made. The CDR3 has 12 amino acids, counting the end cysteine and phenylalanine. Of the read, only the CDR3 DNA is kept; its 36 bases are in frame from base 1. CDR1 and CDR2, looked up from the germline V gene (reference sequence), are LGHDT and YNNKEL. Trimming takes 0 bases from V and 7 bases from J, and the germline ends sit 6 bases apart. With all but the CDR3 taken from the reference TRBV3-1 and TRBJ1-2 genes, the full variable domain is: DTAVSQTPKYLVTQMGNDKSIKCEQNLGHDTMYWYKQDSKKFLKIMFSYNNKELIINETVPNRFSPKSPDKAHLNLHINSLELGDSAVYFCASSQDVRGYTFGSGTRLTVV.